This T cell receptor (beta chain) was sequenced in a study of T cell responses to AZD1222 COVID-19 vaccine. Overall study context: Analysis merged second doses at about 4 or about 12 weeks. Study outcomes and limitations: Baseline serostatus was positive in only a handful of AZD1222 recipients. Most donors were white British, females outnumbered males, and clonal diversity was possibly underestimated. Per reports, nearly half of all spike-specific TCRs target regions that are unmutated in variants.

Points on this clone: Its target is unknown.

Germline CDR1 reads MNHEY; CDR2 reads SVGAGI. Between the trimmed V and J ends, which lost 4 bases and 3 bases, there was a span of 18 bases. CDR3 length equals 16 residues. Sequenced by immunoSEQ multiplex PCR; TCRdb stores in-frame clones only, minus some. The top ten clones hold approximately 7% of a sample with about 30,000 clones, 85% to 90% of them seen once. The TCR was taken from an adult in good health. The chain carries TRBV6-5 and TRBJ1-2; possible D gene TRBD1, 6 bases. The sequenced sample was peripheral blood, obtained on day 0 of AZD1222 vaccination. The CDR3 sequence: CASSSFPGVGDYGYTF. The CDR3 DNA sequence: TGTGCCAGCAGTTCCTTCCCAGGGGTAGGAGACTATGGCTACACCTTC.